Included here is one T cell receptor (beta chain) sequence, with context. The germline gives CDR1 SGHTA, CDR2 FQGNSA. The ends lost 7 bases at V and 5 bases at J; junction bases unmatched: 6. The CDR3 consists of 13 residues. Measured with immunoSEQ multiplex PCR; TCRdb has only the in-frame clones, and not every one. Of about 85,000 clones listed, around 88% are singletons. This sample was taken from a study of blood T cell repertoires in COVID-19. Sequenced input: peripheral blood. The clonotype was recovered from a woman at least 80 years old with acute or convalescent COVID-19. This chain connects TRBV7-2 to TRBJ2-5, with 8 bases lining up with TRBD1. The CDR3, as DNA: TGTGCCAGCAACTACCGACAGGGGGAGACCCAGTACTTC. As protein: CASNYRQGETQYF.